This TCR beta chain stems from a study of PD-1 blockade in classical Hodgkin lymphoma. Trimming left V 4 bases short and J 0 bases short, with 11 bases between. Germline V gene sequence: CDR1 SGHDT, CDR2 YYEEEE. This CDR3 contains 15 residues. The time point was: cycle 4 day 1 (C4D1), after 5 to 7 weeks of nivolumab. All patients experienced relapse after autologous stem cell transplantation, and brentuximab vedotin exposure was variable. The data were produced by immunoSEQ multiplex PCR, yet TCRdb's version contains in-frame clones alone and is incomplete. The data show fewer than 20,000 clones, approximately 62% seen once.

The TCR was taken from a human donor with classical Hodgkin lymphoma. The starting material was peripheral blood mononuclear cells (PBMCs), obtained before the fourth cycle of nivolumab. The chain employs TRBV5-6 and TRBJ1-5, with no clear D. The CDR3 nucleotides are TGTGCCAGCAGCCACTATGAGGGTAGCAATCAGCCCCAGCATTTT. Its protein is CASSHYEGSNQPQHF.